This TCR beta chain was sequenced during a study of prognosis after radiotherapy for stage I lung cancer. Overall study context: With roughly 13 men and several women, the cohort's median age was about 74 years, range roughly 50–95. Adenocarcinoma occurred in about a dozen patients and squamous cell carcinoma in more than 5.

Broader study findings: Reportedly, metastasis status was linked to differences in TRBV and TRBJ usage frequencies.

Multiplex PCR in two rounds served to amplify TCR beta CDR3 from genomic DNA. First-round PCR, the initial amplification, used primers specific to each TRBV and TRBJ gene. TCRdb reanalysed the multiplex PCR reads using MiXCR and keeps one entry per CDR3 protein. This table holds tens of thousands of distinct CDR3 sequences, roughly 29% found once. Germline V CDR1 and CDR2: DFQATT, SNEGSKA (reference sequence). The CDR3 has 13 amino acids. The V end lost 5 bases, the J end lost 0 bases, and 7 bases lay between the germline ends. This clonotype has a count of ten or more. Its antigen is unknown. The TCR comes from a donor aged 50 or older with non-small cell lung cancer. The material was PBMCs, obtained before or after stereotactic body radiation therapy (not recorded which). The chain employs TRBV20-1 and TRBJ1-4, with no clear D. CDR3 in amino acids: CSAGPTTNEKLFF. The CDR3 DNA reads TGCAGTGCTGGACCTACAACTAATGAAAAACTGTTTTTT.